The clone carrying this T cell receptor beta chain was seen a handful of times. This sample is drawn from a study of patients and donors after allogeneic stem cell transplantation. A single record per CDR3 protein comes from TCRdb applying MiXCR to the RT-PCR reads. The table lists 37,000 or so distinct CDR3 sequences, about 30% of them singletons, with roughly 78% in the top ten. There are 16 residues in the CDR3. Germline assignment: CDR1 SGHRS and CDR2 YFSETQ. With 1 base clipped from V and 14 bases from J, the junction kept 15 bases outside the gene matches. The sequence was obtained from a human donor who was either an allogeneic HSCT recipient or a stem cell or donor lymphocyte infusion donor (not recorded which). It is not recorded whose cells these are; they may come from a transplant donor. The sequencing input was blood, either unsorted or a sorted T cell fraction (not recorded which). The chain uses TRBV5-1 and TRBJ1-6, with 7 bases lining up with TRBD1. The CDR3 sequence: CASSLIGRQGPLTLHF. The CDR3 DNA reads as TGCGCCAGCAGCTTGATCGGGCGACAGGGCCCTCTTACCCTCCACTTT.